Below, 10 T cell receptor beta chains from the same sample are listed, as sequenced in a study of control samples from healthy donors and cancer patients. The method was immunoSEQ multiplex PCR; TCRdb's version includes in-frame clones alone and lacks a portion of them. The sample yields around 130,000 clones, around nine tenths seen once. The sample was PBMCs. These receptors were taken from a man between 50 and 59 years old with head and neck cancer.

This clone was picked up one time. This chain uses TRBV28 with TRBJ2-7; 11 bases are shared with TRBD2. This CDR3 has 20 residues. V was pared by 3 bases and J by 1 base, with 17 bases of the junction left unmatched. Germline V gene data show CDR1 as MDHEN and CDR2 as SYDVKM. The CDR3 sequence is CASSLRFGLAGGPASYEQYF. CDR3 bases: TGTGCCAGCAGTTTGCGGTTTGGGCTAGCGGGAGGCCCCGCGTCCTACGAGCAGTACTTC.

The V and J genes are TRBV12-3 or TRBV12-4 and TRBJ2-7; no clear D. This CDR3 has 13 amino acids. The V and J ends lost 1 base and 2 bases respectively, with 6 bases between them. CDR3 DNA: TGTGCCAGCAGTTTAGGCAGACCCTACGAGCAGTACTTC. It encodes CASSLGRPYEQYF.

V and J are TRBV11-2 and TRBJ2-1; a possible D gene is TRBD2 (6 bases). The length of the CDR3 is 15 residues. The germline V and J ends were trimmed by 1 base and 4 bases, with 11 bases remaining between them. Germline V CDR1 and CDR2: SGHAT, FQNNGV. CDR3: CASSLAGTGYNEQFF. Here the CDR3 DNA reads TGTGCCAGCAGCTTAGCAGGGACTGGTTACAATGAGCAGTTCTTC.

This chain uses TRBV11-3 with TRBJ2-7; 7 bases align to TRBD2. V was clipped by 2 bases and J by 1 base; unmatched bases: 8. CDR1 is SGHNT, CDR2 YENEEA, per germline. The CDR3 is 16 amino acids. In nucleotides, the CDR3 is TGTGCCAGCAGCTTATCCAGCGGGGTACCTTCCTACGAGCAGTACTTC. Encoded protein: CASSLSSGVPSYEQYF.

The chain joins TRBV6-5 to TRBJ1-5; TRBD1 might be the D (5 bases). From germline, CDR1 is MNHEY and CDR2 SVGAGI. V shed 6 bases and J shed 5 bases, with 14 bases lying between them. The length of the CDR3 is 14 residues. CDR3 DNA sequence: TGTGCCAGCAGGCGCGCGGGGGTTGATCAGCCCCAGCATTTT. Translation gives CASRRAGVDQPQHF.

CDR3 nucleotides: TGTGCCAGCAGTGCAACACCAGAGACCCAGTACTTC. Translating it yields CASSATPETQYF. The chain uses TRBV2 and TRBJ2-5; D uncertain. Trimming cost V 4 bases and J 4 bases, with 7 bases left between them. This CDR3 is 12 amino acids long. CDR1 SNHLY and CDR2 FYNNEI come from the germline V gene.

This chain uses TRBV2 with TRBJ1-4; the D gene is possibly TRBD1 (5 bases). Germline CDR1 reads SNHLY; CDR2 reads FYNNEI. The CDR3 consists of 15 residues. The V end lost 6 bases, the J end lost 4 bases, and 15 bases lay between the germline ends. The CDR3 bases are TGTGCCAGCAGCGACCCCAGAAGGGGTAATGAAAAACTGTTTTTT. Encoded protein: CASSDPRRGNEKLFF.

CDR3 loop: CASSLDTSGRAKEQFF. The CDR3 nucleotides are TGTGCCAGCAGCTTGGATACTAGCGGGAGGGCCAAAGAGCAGTTCTTC. This rearrangement joins TRBV5-4 to TRBJ2-1; 13 bases fit TRBD2. J gave up 10 bases and V 0 bases, and 7 bases lay outside the gene matches. Looked up from germline, CDR1 is SGHNT and CDR2 is YYREEE (reference sequence). The CDR3 is 16 amino acids.

The chain has TRBV10-1 and TRBJ2-1; 8 bases align to TRBD1. After removal of 8 bases from V and 4 bases from J, the junction contained 4 bases not matched to a gene. The CDR3 sequence is 13 residues long. Per germline, CDR1 WNHNN and CDR2 SYGVQD (reference sequence). CDR3 sequence (DNA): TGCGCCAGCGCTGGACAGGGTTACAATGAGCAGTTCTTC. It encodes CASAGQGYNEQFF.

There are a few counts of this clone. The chain recombines TRBV23-1 with TRBJ2-7, with D possibly being TRBD2 (5 bases). TRBV23-1 carries the ORF label, with uncertain function. The CDR3 has 16 amino acids. V was cut by 4 bases and J by 3 bases, with 19 bases left in between. The CDR3 is CASSPEQGISDYEQYF. The CDR3 bases are TGCGCCAGCAGTCCAGAGCAAGGGATTAGCGACTACGAGCAGTACTTC.